Described below is a single T cell receptor (beta chain) sequence and its context. Its specificity is unknown. This sample includes further DNA sequences coding for the same CDR3. This record belongs to a study of cytomegalovirus exposure and HLA in healthy donors. The ends were cut back, 4 bases at V and 5 bases at J, with 11 bases in the middle. Germline assignment: CDR1 LNHDA and CDR2 SQIVND (reference sequence). CDR3 size: 13 residues. Healthy bone marrow donors made up the donor group. Primers included in the PCR were 60 Vbeta and 13 Jbeta primers. The assay was immunoSEQ multiplex PCR, and TCRdb's table has in-frame clones only and misses some. Of approximately 170,000 clones in the sample, roughly three quarters are singletons; the top ten hold approximately 1.5%. Findings and caveats of the study: One later analysis reportedly identified an Asian-associated ancestry cluster that showed fewer N-insertions than the roughly 600-donor mean. The authors later found TCR association rates varying by HLA locus, with DRB1 most and HLA-C fewest.

This sequence was found in a woman aged 18-29 years in good health and CMV-seronegative. V is TRBV19 and J is TRBJ1-1; D is possibly TRBD1 (6 bases). The sample was PBMCs. The CDR3 nucleotides read TGTGCCAGTAGTACCCAAGGGGGTACTGAAGCTTTCTTT. Residues: CASSTQGGTEAFF. The complete variable domain, with remaining parts taken from reference TRBV19 and TRBJ1-1, reads DGGITQSPKYLFRKEGQNVTLSCEQNLNHDAMYWYRQDPGQGLRLIYYSQIVNDFQKGDIAEGYSVSREKKESFPLTVTSAQKNPTAFYLCASSTQGGTEAFFGQGTRLTVV.